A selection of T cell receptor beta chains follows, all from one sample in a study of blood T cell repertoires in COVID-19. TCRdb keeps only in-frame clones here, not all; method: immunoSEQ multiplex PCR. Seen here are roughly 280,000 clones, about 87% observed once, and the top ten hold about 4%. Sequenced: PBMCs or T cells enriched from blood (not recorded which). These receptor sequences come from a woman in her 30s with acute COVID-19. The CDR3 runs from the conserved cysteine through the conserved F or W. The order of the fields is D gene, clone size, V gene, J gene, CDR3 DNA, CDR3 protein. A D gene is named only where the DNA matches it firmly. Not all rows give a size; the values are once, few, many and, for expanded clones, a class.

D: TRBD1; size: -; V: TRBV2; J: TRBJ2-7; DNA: TGTGCCAGCAGCGAGGACAGGGCCAACGAGCAGTACTTC; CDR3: CASSEDRANEQYF
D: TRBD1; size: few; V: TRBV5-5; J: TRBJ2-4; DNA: TGTGCCAGCAGCTTGGCAGGGGGTACGTCCAAAAACATTCAGTACTTC; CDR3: CASSLAGGTSKNIQYF
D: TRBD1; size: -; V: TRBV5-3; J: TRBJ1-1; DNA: TGTGCCAGAAGCCCAGACAGGGAGGCAGTGGTGAGTGGGGCGAACACTGAAGCTTTCTTT; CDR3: CARSPDREAVVSGANTEAFF
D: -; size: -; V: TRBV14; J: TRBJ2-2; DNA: TGTGCCAGCAGCCAAGGTCGGGTTTACTCCACCGGGGAGCTGTTTTTT; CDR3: CASSQGRVYSTGELFF
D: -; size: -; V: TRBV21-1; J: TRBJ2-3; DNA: TGTGCCAGCAGCCCACAAAGTGGGGTACTAGCGGGAGGACCCACAGATACGCAGTATTTT; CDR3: CASSPQSGVLAGGPTDTQYF
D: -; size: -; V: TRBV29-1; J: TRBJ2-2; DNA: TGCAGCGTTGATTTAGCCGTAAACACCGGGGAGCTGTTTTTT; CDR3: CSVDLAVNTGELFF
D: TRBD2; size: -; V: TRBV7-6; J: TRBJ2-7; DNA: TGTGCCAGCAGCTGGGACCTAGCGGGAGGGCCTAACGAGCAGTACTTC; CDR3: CASSWDLAGGPNEQYF
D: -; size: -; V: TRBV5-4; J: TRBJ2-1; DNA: TGTGCCAGCAGCCAACCAGGGACTCTCGGCCGCTACAATGAGCAGTTCTTC; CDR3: CASSQPGTLGRYNEQFF
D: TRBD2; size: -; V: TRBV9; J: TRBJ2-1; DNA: TGTGCCAGCAGCACCAGCGGGACCTCCTACAATGAGCAGTTCTTC; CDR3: CASSTSGTSYNEQFF
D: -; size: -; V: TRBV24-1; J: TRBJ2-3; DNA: TGTGCCACCAGTGATAACAGGGTAGATACGCAGTATTTT; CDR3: CATSDNRVDTQYF
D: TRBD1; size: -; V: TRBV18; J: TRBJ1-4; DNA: TGTGCCAGCTCACCACCGGGACAGGGGGCCTTCTATGAAAAACTGTTTTTT; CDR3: CASSPPGQGAFYEKLFF
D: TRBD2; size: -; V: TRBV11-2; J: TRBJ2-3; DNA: TGTGCCAGCAGTATGCCGGGGGAGGGCAGTGACACAGATACGCAGTATTTT; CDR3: CASSMPGEGSDTDTQYF
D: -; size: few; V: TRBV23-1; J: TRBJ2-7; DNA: TGCGCCAGCAGTCAATCGCTTAAGAGATACGAGCAGTACTTC; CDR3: CASSQSLKRYEQYF
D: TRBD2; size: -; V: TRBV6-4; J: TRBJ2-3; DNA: TGTGCCAGCAGTGACTCTGCGGGAGACACAGATACGCAGTATTTT; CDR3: CASSDSAGDTDTQYF
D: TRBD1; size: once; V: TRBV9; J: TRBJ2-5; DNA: TGTGCCAGCAGCGTAGAGGGGGCACCTCTAGAGACCCAGTACTTC; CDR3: CASSVEGAPLETQYF
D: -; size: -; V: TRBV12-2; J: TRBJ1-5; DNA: TGTGCAAGTCGCTTAGTGGAGGGAGGGGCTCCCCGGTCGCCTTCGAGCAATCAGCCCCAGCATTTT; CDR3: CASRLVEGGAPRSPSSNQPQHF
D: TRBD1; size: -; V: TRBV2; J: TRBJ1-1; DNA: TGTGCCAGCAGTGACCTCCGGGACAGGGGTCAAGGGGGTGAAGCTTTCTTT; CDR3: CASSDLRDRGQGGEAFF
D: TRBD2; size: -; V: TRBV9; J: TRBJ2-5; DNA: TGTGCCAGCAGCGTAGCTCTTGGTTCGGCGGGAGGGGAACAAGAGACCCAGTACTTC; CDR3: CASSVALGSAGGEQETQYF
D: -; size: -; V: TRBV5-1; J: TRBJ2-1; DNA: TGCGCCAGCAGCTTGGGGTTGGTTTCAGACAATGAGCAGTTCTTC; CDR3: CASSLGLVSDNEQFF
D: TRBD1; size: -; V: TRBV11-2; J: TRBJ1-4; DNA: TGTGCCAGCAGCCGTTACCTCCAGGGGGCGGAGGAAAAACTGTTTTTT; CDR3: CASSRYLQGAEEKLFF
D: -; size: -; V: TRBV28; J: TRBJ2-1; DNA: TGTGCCAGCAGTTTAGCGGAGCTGGGGACAGAGCAGTTCTTC; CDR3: CASSLAELGTEQFF
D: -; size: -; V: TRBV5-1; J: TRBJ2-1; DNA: TGCGCCAGCAGCTTGGGGGCAGTTAGTAACAATGAGCAGTTCTTC; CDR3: CASSLGAVSNNEQFF
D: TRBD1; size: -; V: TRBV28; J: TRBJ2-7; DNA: TGTGCCAGCAGTTTATTTGCGGTCGGGACAGAGACCTACGAGCAGTACTTC; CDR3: CASSLFAVGTETYEQYF
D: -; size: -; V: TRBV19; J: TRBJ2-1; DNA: TGTGCCAGTAGTATAGATCCGAGCTCCTACAATGAGCAGTTCTTC; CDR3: CASSIDPSSYNEQFF
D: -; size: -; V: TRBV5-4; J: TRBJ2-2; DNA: TGTGCCAGCAGCTTCGCAGAAACCGGGGAGCTGTTTTTT; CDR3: CASSFAETGELFF
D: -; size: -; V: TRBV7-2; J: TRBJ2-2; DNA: TGTGCCAGCAGGGGAGGACACAGCGCGACCGGGGAGCTGTTTTTT; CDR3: CASRGGHSATGELFF
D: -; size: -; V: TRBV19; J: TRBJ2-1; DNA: TGTGCCAGTAGTTCCGGACTAAGTCGGGAGCAGTTCTTC; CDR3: CASSSGLSREQFF
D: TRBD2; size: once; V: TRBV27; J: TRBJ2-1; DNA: TGTGCCAGCACCACATGGACTAGCGGGAGGAACAATGAGCAGTTCTTC; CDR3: CASTTWTSGRNNEQFF
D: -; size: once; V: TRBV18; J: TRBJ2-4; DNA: TGTGCCAGCTCACCAGCAGGGGATGGGAACATTCAGTACTTC; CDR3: CASSPAGDGNIQYF
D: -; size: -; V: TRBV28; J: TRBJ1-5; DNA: TGTGCCAGCAGTTCGTCTGTTACAGCTAATCAGCCCCAGCATTTT; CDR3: CASSSSVTANQPQHF
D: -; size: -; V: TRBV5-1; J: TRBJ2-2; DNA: TGCGCCAGCAGCTTGGGAGCGGGTCAATACACCGGGGAGCTGTTTTTT; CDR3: CASSLGAGQYTGELFF
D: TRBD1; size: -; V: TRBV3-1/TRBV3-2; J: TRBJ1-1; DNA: TGTGCCAGCAGCCTCCGCGGGACAGTTTCTACTGAAGCTTTCTTT; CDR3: CASSLRGTVSTEAFF
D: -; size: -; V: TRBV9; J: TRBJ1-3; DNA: TGTGCCAGCACCCTGGAGGACGTGGTGGGAAACACCATATATTTT; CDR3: CASTLEDVVGNTIYF
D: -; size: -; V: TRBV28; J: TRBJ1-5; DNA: TGTGCCAGCAGTTCCCGGACTGGTCAGCCCCAGCATTTT; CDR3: CASSSRTGQPQHF
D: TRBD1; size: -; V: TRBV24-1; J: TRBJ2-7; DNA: TGTGCCACCAGTGACCGACAGGGCGACGAGCAGTACTTC; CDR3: CATSDRQGDEQYF
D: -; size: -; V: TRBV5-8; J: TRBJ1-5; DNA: TGTGCCAGCAGCTTAACTGAGCCCCAGCATTTT; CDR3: CASSLTEPQHF
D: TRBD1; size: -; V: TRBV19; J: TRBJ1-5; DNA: TGTGCCAGTAGTCTAGAGAAGGGGGCCCGTCAGCCCCAGCATTTT; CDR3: CASSLEKGARQPQHF